This T cell receptor (beta chain) appears in the sequencing data of a study of OX40 agonist ivuxolimab in advanced cancers. Overall study: Patients were treated with ivuxolimab, an agonistic anti-OX40 (CD134) antibody. One patient with hepatocellular carcinoma and two with cutaneous melanoma, three in all, had partial responses. Study findings and constraints: Specificity for antigen went undetermined in the expanded peripheral T cells.

Germline V CDR1 and CDR2: MNHEY, SMNVEV (reference sequence). The CDR3 is made up of 16 amino acids. V was shortened by 5 bases and J by 4 bases, with 17 bases between the two germline ends. Clones were read by immunoSEQ multiplex PCR, and TCRdb kept only the in-frame ones, dropping some. Of about 5,900 clones in the sample, 81% were seen once. This clone occurred once. Its target is unknown. The origin of this receptor is an adult with an advanced solid tumor such as melanoma, head and neck, liver or kidney cancer. The chain employs TRBV27 and TRBJ2-2; D may be TRBD2 (6 bases). Source: CD4+ or CD8+ T cells sorted from blood, taken in a trial of the OX40 agonist ivuxolimab. CDR3 in amino acids: CASSPWEAVGTGELFF. DNA of the CDR3: TGTGCCAGCAGTCCCTGGGAGGCGGTGGGCACCGGGGAGCTGTTTTTT.